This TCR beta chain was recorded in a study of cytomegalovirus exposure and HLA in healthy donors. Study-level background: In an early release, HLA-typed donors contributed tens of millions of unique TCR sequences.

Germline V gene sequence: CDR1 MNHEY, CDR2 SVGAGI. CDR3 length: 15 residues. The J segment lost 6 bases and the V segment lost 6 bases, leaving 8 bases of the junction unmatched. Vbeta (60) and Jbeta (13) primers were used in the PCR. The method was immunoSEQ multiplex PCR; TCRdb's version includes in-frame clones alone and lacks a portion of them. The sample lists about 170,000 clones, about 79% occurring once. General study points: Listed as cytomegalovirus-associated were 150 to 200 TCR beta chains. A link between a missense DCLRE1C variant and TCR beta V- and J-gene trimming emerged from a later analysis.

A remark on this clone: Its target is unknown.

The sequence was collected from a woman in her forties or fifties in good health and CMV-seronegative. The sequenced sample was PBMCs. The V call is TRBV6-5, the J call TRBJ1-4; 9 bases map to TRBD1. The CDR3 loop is CASRSSGTGHEKLFF. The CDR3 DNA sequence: TGTGCCAGCAGGTCCTCCGGGACAGGGCATGAAAAACTGTTTTTT.